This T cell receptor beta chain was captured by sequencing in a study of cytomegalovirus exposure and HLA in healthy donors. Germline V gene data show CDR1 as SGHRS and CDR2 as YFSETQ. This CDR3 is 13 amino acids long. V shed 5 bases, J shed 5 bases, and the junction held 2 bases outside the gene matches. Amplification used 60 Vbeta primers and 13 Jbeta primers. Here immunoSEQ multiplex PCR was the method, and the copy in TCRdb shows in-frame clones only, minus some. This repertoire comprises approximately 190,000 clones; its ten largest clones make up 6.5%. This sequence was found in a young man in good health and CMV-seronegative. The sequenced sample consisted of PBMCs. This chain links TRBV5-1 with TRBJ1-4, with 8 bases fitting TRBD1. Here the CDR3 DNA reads TGCGCCAGCAGTAGACAGGGGAATGAAAAACTGTTTTTT. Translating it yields CASSRQGNEKLFF.